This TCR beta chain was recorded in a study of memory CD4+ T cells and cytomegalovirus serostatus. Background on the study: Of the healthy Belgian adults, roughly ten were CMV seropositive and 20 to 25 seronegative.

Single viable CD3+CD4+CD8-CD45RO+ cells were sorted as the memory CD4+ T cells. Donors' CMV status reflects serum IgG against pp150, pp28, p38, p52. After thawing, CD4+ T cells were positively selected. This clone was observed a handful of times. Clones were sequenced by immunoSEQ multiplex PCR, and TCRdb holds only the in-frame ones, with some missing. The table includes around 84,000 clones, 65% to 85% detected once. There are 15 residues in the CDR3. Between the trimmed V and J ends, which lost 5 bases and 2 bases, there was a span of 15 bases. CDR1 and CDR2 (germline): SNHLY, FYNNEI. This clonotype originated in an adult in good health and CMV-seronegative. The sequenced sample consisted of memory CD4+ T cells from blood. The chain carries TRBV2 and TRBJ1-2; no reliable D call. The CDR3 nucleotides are TGTGCCAGCAGTCCTAAAAGTTCGGGGAACTATGGCTACACCTTC. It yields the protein CASSPKSSGNYGYTF.